This T cell receptor (beta chain) came from a study of T cells in Graves' hyperthyroidism and ophthalmopathy. In its sample, this clonotype was seen once. Germline-derived CDR1 and CDR2 are MNHEY and SVGEGT. Trimming pared 3 bases from V and 5 bases from J, leaving 17 bases between. This CDR3 is built from 15 residues. Exclusion criteria comprised uncontrolled infection, other autoimmune disease, pregnancy or lactation. TCR beta CDR3 sequences were amplified from RNA transcripts. Carried out on the TCR CDR3, a first-round RT-PCR used the HTBI primer set. TCRdb re-called the multiplex PCR reads with MiXCR, one entry per CDR3 protein. The sample lists approximately 600,000 distinct CDR3 sequences, over 12% seen once, with 3.5% to 4.5% in the top ten.

The chain couples TRBV6-2 or TRBV6-3 to TRBJ2-7, with D perhaps TRBD2 (5 bases). Sequences were obtained from blood. This receptor was identified in a woman aged 40-49 years with Graves' ophthalmopathy. CDR3 nucleotides: TGTGCCAGCAGTTATGATGGTATCTGGCGGGACGAGCAGTACTTC. Encoded protein: CASSYDGIWRDEQYF.